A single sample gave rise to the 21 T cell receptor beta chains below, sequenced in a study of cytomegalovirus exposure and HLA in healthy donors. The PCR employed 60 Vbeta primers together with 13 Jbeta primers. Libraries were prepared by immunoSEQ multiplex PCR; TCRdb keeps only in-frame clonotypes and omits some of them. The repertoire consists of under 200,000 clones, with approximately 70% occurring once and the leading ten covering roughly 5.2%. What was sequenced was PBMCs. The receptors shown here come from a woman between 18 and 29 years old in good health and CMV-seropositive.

The CDR3 DNA reads TGTGCCAGCAGTTTCCCGAGCACCGGGGAGCTGTTTTTT. It encodes CASSFPSTGELFF. V gene TRBV28 combines with J gene TRBJ2-2; D is unresolved. Germline V CDR1 and CDR2: MDHEN, SYDVKM. The length of the CDR3 is 13 residues. Trimming removed 3 bases at V and 4 bases at J, with 6 bases between.

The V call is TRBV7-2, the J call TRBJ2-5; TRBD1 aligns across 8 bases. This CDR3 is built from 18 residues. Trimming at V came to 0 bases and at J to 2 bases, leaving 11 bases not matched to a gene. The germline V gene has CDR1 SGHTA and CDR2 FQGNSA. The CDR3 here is CASSLARGAGGDQETQYF. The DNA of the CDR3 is TGTGCCAGCAGCTTAGCGCGAGGGGCAGGGGGCGATCAAGAGACCCAGTACTTC.

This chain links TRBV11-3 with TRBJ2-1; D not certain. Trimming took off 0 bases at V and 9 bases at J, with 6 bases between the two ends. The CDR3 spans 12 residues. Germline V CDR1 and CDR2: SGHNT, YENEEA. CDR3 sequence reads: CASSLDLSEQFF. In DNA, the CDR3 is TGTGCCAGCAGCTTAGATCTGAGTGAGCAGTTCTTC. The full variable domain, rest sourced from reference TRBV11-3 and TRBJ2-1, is EAGVVQSPRYKIIEKKQPVAFWCNPISGHNTLYWYLQNLGQGPELLIRYENEEAVDDSQLPKDRFSAERLKGVDSTLKIQPAELGDSAVYLCASSLDLSEQFFGPGTRLTVL.

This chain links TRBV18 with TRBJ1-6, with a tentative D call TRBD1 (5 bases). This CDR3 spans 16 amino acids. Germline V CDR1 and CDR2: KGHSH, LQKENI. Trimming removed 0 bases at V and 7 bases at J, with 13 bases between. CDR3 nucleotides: TGTGCCAGCTCACCACCGGGCAGGGTAAACAATTCACCCCTCCACTTT. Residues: CASSPPGRVNNSPLHF. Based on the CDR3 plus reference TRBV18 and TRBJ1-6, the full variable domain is NAGVMQNPRHLVRRRGQEARLRCSPMKGHSHVYWYRQLPEEGLKFMVYLQKENIIDESGMPKERFSAEFPKEGPSILRIQQVVRGDSAAYFCASSPPGRVNNSPLHFGNGTRLTVT.

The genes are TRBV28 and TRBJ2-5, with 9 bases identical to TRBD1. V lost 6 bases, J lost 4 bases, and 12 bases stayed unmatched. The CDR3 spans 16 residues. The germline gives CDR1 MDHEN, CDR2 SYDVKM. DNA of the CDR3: TGTGCCAGCAGGCGACCCACAGGGGGCTTTAGAGAGACCCAGTACTTC. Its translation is CASRRPTGGFRETQYF. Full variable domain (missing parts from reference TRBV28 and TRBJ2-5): DVKVTQSSRYLVKRTGEKVFLECVQDMDHENMFWYRQDPGLGLRLIYFSYDVKMKEKGDIPEGYSVSREKKERFSLILESASTNQTSMYLCASRRPTGGFRETQYFGPGTRLLVL.

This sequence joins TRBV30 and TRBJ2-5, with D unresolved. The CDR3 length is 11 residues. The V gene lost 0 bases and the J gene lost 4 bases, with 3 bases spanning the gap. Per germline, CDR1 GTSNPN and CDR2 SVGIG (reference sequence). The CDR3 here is CAWSVSETQYF. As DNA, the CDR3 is TGTGCCTGGAGTGTCTCAGAGACCCAGTACTTC.

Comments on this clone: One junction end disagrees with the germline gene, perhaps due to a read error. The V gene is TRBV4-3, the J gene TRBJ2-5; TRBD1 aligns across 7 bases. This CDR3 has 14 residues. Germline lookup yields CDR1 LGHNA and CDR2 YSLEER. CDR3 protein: CAGSQDHRGETQYF. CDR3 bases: TGCGCCGGCAGCCAAGATCACAGGGGAGAGACCCAGTACTTC.

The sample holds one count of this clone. The CDR3 bases are TGTGCCAGCAGTGAAGATGTCTACACAGATACGCAGTATTTT. Protein: CASSEDVYTDTQYF. V gene TRBV2 combines with J gene TRBJ2-3; no firm D call. The CDR3 contains 14 residues. Per germline, CDR1 SNHLY and CDR2 FYNNEI. Deletions cut 1 base from V and 2 bases from J, with 7 bases between.

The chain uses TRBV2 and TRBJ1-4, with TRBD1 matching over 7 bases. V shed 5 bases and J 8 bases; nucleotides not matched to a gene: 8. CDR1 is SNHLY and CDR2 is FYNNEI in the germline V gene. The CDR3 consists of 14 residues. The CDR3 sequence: CASSKTGFREKLFF. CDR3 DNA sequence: TGTGCCAGCAGTAAGACAGGGTTCAGAGAAAAACTGTTTTTT. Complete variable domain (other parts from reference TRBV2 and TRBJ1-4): EPEVTQTPSHQVTQMGQEVILRCVPISNHLYFYWYRQILGQKVEFLVSFYNNEISEKSEIFDDQFSVERPDGSNFTLKIRSTKLEDSAMYFCASSKTGFREKLFFGSGTQLSVL.

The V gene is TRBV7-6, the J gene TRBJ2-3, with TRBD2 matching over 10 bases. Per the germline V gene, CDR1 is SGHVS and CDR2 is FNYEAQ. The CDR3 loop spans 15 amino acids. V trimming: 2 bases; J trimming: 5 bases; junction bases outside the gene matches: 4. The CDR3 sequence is CASSLRLAGLDTQYF. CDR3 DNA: TGTGCCAGCAGCTTAAGACTAGCGGGCCTAGATACGCAGTATTTT.

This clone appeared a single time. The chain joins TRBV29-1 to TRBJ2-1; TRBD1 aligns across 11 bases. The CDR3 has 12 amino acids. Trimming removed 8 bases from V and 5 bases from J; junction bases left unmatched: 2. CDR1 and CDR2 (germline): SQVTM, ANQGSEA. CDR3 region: CSTGQGDNEQFF. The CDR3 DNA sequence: TGCAGCACGGGACAGGGGGACAATGAGCAGTTCTTC.

CDR3 nucleotides: TGTGCCAGCAGTGCTCAGACAGGTTCCTACGAGCAGTACTTC. It yields the protein CASSAQTGSYEQYF. The rearrangement uses TRBV2 and TRBJ2-7; TRBD1 might be the D (6 bases). The germline CDR1 and CDR2 sequences are SNHLY and FYNNEI. The CDR3 runs to 14 residues. Trimming left V 4 bases short and J 1 base short, with 11 bases between. Filled out from reference TRBV2 and TRBJ2-7, the complete variable domain reads EPEVTQTPSHQVTQMGQEVILRCVPISNHLYFYWYRQILGQKVEFLVSFYNNEISEKSEIFDDQFSVERPDGSNFTLKIRSTKLEDSAMYFCASSAQTGSYEQYFGPGTRLTVT.

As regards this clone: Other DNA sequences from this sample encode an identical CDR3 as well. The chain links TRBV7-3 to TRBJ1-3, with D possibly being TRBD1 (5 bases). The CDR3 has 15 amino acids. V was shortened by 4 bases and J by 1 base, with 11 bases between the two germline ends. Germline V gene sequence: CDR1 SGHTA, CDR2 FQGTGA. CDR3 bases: TGTGCCAGCAGCTCCGGTCGGGGGTCTGGAAACACCATATATTTT. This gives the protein CASSSGRGSGNTIYF.

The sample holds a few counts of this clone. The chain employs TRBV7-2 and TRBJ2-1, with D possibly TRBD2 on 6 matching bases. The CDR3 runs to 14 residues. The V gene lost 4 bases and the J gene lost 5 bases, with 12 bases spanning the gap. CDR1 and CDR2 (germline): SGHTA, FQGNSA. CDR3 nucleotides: TGTGCCAGCAGCTCCACTCAGCGGGACAATGAGCAGTTCTTC. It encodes CASSSTQRDNEQFF.

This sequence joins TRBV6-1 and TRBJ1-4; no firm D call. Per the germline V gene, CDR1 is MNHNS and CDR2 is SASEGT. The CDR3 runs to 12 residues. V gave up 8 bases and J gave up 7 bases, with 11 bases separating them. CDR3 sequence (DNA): TGTGCCAGCGCCGTTTCGAGTGAAAAACTGTTTTTT. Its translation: CASAVSSEKLFF.

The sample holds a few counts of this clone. Here the CDR3 reads CASSSGGANEKLFF. The CDR3 region has the DNA TGCGCCAGCAGCTCGGGGGGGGCTAATGAAAAACTGTTTTTT. The rearrangement links TRBV5-1 to TRBJ1-4, with D perhaps matching TRBD1 (5 bases). The length of the CDR3 is 14 residues. The V gene's germline CDR1 is SGHRS and CDR2 YFSETQ. The germline V and J ends were trimmed by 3 bases and 3 bases, with 9 bases remaining between them.

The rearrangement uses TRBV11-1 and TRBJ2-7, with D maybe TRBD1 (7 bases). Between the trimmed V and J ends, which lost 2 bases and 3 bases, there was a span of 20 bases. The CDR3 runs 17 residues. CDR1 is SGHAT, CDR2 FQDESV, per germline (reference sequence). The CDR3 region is CASSLRRGPGEDYEQYF. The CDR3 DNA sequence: TGTGCCAGCAGCTTACGGAGGGGGCCGGGGGAGGACTACGAGCAGTACTTC. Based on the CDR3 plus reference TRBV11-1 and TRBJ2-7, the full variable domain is EAEVAQSPRYKITEKSQAVAFWCDPISGHATLYWYRQILGQGPELLVQFQDESVVDDSQLPKDRFSAERLKGVDSTLKIQPAELGDSAMYLCASSLRRGPGEDYEQYFGPGTRLTVT.

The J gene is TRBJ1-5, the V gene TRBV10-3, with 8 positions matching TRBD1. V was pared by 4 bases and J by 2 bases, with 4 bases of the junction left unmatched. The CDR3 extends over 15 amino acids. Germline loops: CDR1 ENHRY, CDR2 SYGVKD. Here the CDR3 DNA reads TGTGCCATCAGTGCCCCAGGGGGCCGCAATCAGCCCCAGCATTTT. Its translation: CAISAPGGRNQPQHF.

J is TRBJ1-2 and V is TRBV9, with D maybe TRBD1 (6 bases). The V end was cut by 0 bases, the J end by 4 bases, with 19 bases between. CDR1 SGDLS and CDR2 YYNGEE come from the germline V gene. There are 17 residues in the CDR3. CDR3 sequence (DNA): TGTGCCAGCAGCGTAGAAACAGGGAGTGGACGAGGCTATGGCTACACCTTC. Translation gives CASSVETGSGRGYGYTF.

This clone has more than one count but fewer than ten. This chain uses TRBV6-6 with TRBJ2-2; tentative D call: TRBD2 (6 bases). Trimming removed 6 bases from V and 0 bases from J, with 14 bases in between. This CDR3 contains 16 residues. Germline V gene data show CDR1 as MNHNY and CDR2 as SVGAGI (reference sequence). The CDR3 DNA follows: TGTGCCAGCAGGGGGACTTTTTCTGCGAACACCGGGGAGCTGTTTTTT. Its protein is CASRGTFSANTGELFF.

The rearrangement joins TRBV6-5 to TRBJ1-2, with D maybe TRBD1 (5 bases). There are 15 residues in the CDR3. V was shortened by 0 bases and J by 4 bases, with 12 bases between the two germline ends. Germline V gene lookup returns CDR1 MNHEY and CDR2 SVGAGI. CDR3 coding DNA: TGTGCCAGCAGTTACTCGAAGGGGCGCGGCTATGGCTACACCTTC. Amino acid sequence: CASSYSKGRGYGYTF.